This T cell receptor beta chain stems from a study of vaccination and CD4 T cells after COVID-19. For the study at large: Nasal swab PCR showed SARS-CoV-2 in convalescent patients, several with mild and one with severe disease.

Using its own MiXCR run on the PCR reads, TCRdb lists one record per CDR3 protein. The data hold around 28,000 distinct CDR3 sequences, with over 40% observed a single time. Time point meaning: late sampling 161 to 241 days after vaccination in a few convalescent patients. This clonotype has only a few counts. Its antigen is unidentified. General study results and limits: Rising from about 20 to 38, the median of SARS-CoV-2-reactive clonotypes did not change significantly. Looking at convalescent patients, a median around 89% of reactive clones were present only post-vaccination.

V lost 6 bases and J 4 bases, leaving 15 bases between the germline ends. CDR1 and CDR2 (germline): MNHNS, SASEGT. This CDR3 comprises 14 residues. The starting material was CD4+ T cells from blood, obtained about 7 months after SARS-CoV-2 vaccination. The sequence was obtained from a human donor who had recovered from COVID-19. The chain couples TRBV6-1 to TRBJ1-2; D ambiguous. Here the CDR3 DNA reads TGTGCCAGCAGGCGGGATCAGGAGCTCTATGGCTACACCTTC. Amino acids: CASRRDQELYGYTF.